A selection of T cell receptor beta chains follows, all from one sample in a study of OX40 agonist ivuxolimab in advanced cancers. Clones were sequenced by immunoSEQ multiplex PCR, and TCRdb holds only the in-frame ones, with some missing. The repertoire includes approximately 61,000 clones, 80% of them detected once, and around 1.3% sits in the top ten. The sequencing used CD4+ or CD8+ T cells sorted from blood, collected in a trial of the OX40 agonist ivuxolimab. The receptors stem from an adult with an advanced solid tumor such as melanoma, head and neck, liver or kidney cancer. The CDR3 runs from the conserved cysteine through the conserved F or W. Each record gives: J gene, clone size, V gene, D gene, CDR3 DNA, CDR3 protein. A D gene is named only where the DNA matches it firmly. Size values are once, few and many counts, or a class for expanded clones, and some rows have none.

j_call: TRBJ2-5; clone_size: -; v_call: TRBV6-6; d_call: -; cdr3_nt: TGTGCCAGCAGTTACACAAGGGACGGCCTGGAGGACTTC; cdr3_aa: CASSYTRDGLEDF
j_call: TRBJ2-7; clone_size: -; v_call: TRBV11-2; d_call: -; cdr3_nt: TGTGCCAGCAGCTTAGGGCGTACAGCTAAGGAGCAGTACTTC; cdr3_aa: CASSLGRTAKEQYF
j_call: TRBJ2-1; clone_size: -; v_call: TRBV5-8; d_call: -; cdr3_nt: TGTGCCAGCAGCCTATTGGGAGGGGGGCCTTACAATGAGCAGTTCTTC; cdr3_aa: CASSLLGGGPYNEQFF
j_call: TRBJ2-7; clone_size: -; v_call: TRBV11-2; d_call: -; cdr3_nt: TGTGCCAGCAGCTTATTTCGAAGCTACGAGCAGTACTTC; cdr3_aa: CASSLFRSYEQYF
j_call: TRBJ1-6; clone_size: -; v_call: TRBV14; d_call: -; cdr3_nt: TGTGCCAGCAGCCAAGATTTACTAATGGCTTCACCCCTCCACTTT; cdr3_aa: CASSQDLLMASPLHF
j_call: TRBJ2-5; clone_size: -; v_call: TRBV7-2; d_call: -; cdr3_nt: TGTGCCAGCAGCTTAGGGGGGGCTCTGGAGACCCAGTACTTC; cdr3_aa: CASSLGGALETQYF
j_call: TRBJ2-2; clone_size: -; v_call: TRBV15; d_call: -; cdr3_nt: TGTGCCACCATGGGGGGCCGGGGAACCGGGGAGCTGTTTTTT; cdr3_aa: CATMGGRGTGELFF
j_call: TRBJ1-2; clone_size: once; v_call: TRBV29-1; d_call: -; cdr3_nt: TGCAGCGTTGATGGGAGGAATCGGAATGGCTACACCTTC; cdr3_aa: CSVDGRNRNGYTF
j_call: TRBJ2-5; clone_size: -; v_call: TRBV5-6; d_call: -; cdr3_nt: TGTGCCAGCAGTACCACTTTGGGACTCCGGTACTTC; cdr3_aa: CASSTTLGLRYF
j_call: TRBJ2-1; clone_size: -; v_call: TRBV5-6; d_call: TRBD1; cdr3_nt: TGTGCCAGCAGCTTCCGGGACAGGGCCTACAATGAGCAGTTCTTC; cdr3_aa: CASSFRDRAYNEQFF
j_call: TRBJ1-3; clone_size: once; v_call: TRBV18; d_call: -; cdr3_nt: TGTGCCAGCTCATCGGATTCCTCTGGAAACACCATATATTTT; cdr3_aa: CASSSDSSGNTIYF
j_call: TRBJ2-7; clone_size: few; v_call: TRBV29-1; d_call: -; cdr3_nt: TGCAGCGTTGGTCAGCTGTACGAGCAGTACTTC; cdr3_aa: CSVGQLYEQYF
j_call: TRBJ1-1; clone_size: -; v_call: TRBV7-2; d_call: TRBD1; cdr3_nt: TGTGCCAGCAGCTTAGGGACAGGGGGGAACACTGAAGCTTTCTTT; cdr3_aa: CASSLGTGGNTEAFF
j_call: TRBJ2-3; clone_size: -; v_call: TRBV29-1; d_call: TRBD2; cdr3_nt: TGCAGCGTGATAGCGGGGGCGAACACAGATACGCAGTATTTT; cdr3_aa: CSVIAGANTDTQYF
j_call: TRBJ2-1; clone_size: -; v_call: TRBV29-1; d_call: TRBD2; cdr3_nt: TGCAGCGTTGATTTTTCCCGGGGGGTTAAAGAGCAGTTCTTC; cdr3_aa: CSVDFSRGVKEQFF